This is a list of T cell receptor beta chains from one sample in a study of regulatory T cells in long-lasting Graves disease. One entry per CDR3 protein, called by TCRdb with MiXCR from the multiplex PCR reads. The sample shows a few hundred thousand distinct CDR3 sequences, around a fifth of them seen only once. The material sequenced was peripheral blood mononuclear cells (PBMCs), taken when the disease was refractory, from a patient treated with antithyroid drugs. The origin of the receptors is a female donor with Graves disease. CDR3s include the opening cysteine and the closing phenylalanine or tryptophan. Fields, in order: V gene, D gene, J gene, clone size, CDR3 DNA, CDR3 protein. The D gene is left open where the match is weak. The listing skips clone size in some rows; elsewhere it reads once, few, many or a size class.

V: TRBV7-2
D: NA
J: TRBJ1-2
size: few
DNA: TGTGCCAGCACTTATGGCTATGGCTACACCTTC
CDR3: CASTYGYGYTF

V: TRBV7-9
D: NA
J: TRBJ2-5
size: few
DNA: TGTGCCAGCAGCCCCACCCCTCGGGGGACCCAGTACTTC
CDR3: CASSPTPRGTQYF

V: TRBV20-1
D: NA
J: TRBJ2-5
size: few
DNA: TGCAGTGCTAGGAGTGCGGCAGGGGGGTTGCAAGAGACCCAGTACTTC
CDR3: CSARSAAGGLQETQYF

V: TRBV19
D: NA
J: TRBJ1-5
size: few
DNA: TGTGCCAGTAGAGGGGCGACGGACTATAGCAATCAGCCCCAGCATTTT
CDR3: CASRGATDYSNQPQHF

V: TRBV28
D: NA
J: TRBJ2-5
size: many
DNA: TGTGCCAGCAGACCTCAGGGGGGGGGGGAGACCCAGTACTTC
CDR3: CASRPQGGGETQYF

V: TRBV13
D: NA
J: TRBJ2-7
size: few
DNA: TGTGCCAGCAGTCACCGGGACATCAATTACGAGCAGTACTTC
CDR3: CASSHRDINYEQYF

V: TRBV20-1
D: NA
J: TRBJ1-3
size: NA
DNA: TGCAGTGCTAGTGGGGGGAACACCATATATTTT
CDR3: CSASGGNTIYF

V: TRBV27
D: TRBD1
J: TRBJ2-7
size: few
DNA: TGTGCCAGCAGTTTATCGCACCGATTCCGGGACAGATCCTACGAGCAGTACTTC
CDR3: CASSLSHRFRDRSYEQYF

V: TRBV6-2/TRBV6-3
D: TRBD1
J: TRBJ2-7
size: NA
DNA: TGTGCCAGCAGCCCCTCTAGGGGGGACAGGGGGGCTTACGAGCAGTACTTC
CDR3: CASSPSRGDRGAYEQYF

V: TRBV6-1
D: NA
J: TRBJ1-1
size: NA
DNA: TGTGCCAGCAGTGAAGCGCTTTTCGGGGGGGACACTGAAGCTTTCTTT
CDR3: CASSEALFGGDTEAFF